The 25 T cell receptor beta chains given below trace back to one sample, sequenced in a study of T cells after yellow fever vaccination. MiXCR was run by TCRdb on the 5' RACE reads, yielding one entry per CDR3 protein. The sample comprises about 340,000 distinct CDR3 sequences, almost 4% of which are singletons, and 20% to 30% rests with the top ten. The material was PBMCs, obtained 5 days after the yellow fever booster vaccination. Receptor source: a man aged 18 to 29 who received the YFV17D yellow fever vaccine.

This clonotype was seen a handful of times. This chain joins TRBV5-8 and TRBJ2-2; D not certain. This CDR3 is built from 13 residues. Trimming removed 2 bases at V and 5 bases at J, with 7 bases between. The germline CDR1 and CDR2 sequences are SGHTS and YDEGEE. For the CDR3, the DNA is TGTGCCAGCAGCTTCTTGACTACCGGGGAGCTGTTTTTT. This codes for CASSFLTTGELFF.

This clonotype was observed many times. The V gene is TRBV12-3 or TRBV12-4, the J gene TRBJ2-2; D gene ambiguous. The CDR3 is 15 amino acids. The V end was cut by 5 bases, the J end by 4 bases, with 14 bases between. CDR3 nucleotide sequence: TGTGCCAGCAGTCAATCGGTATCTACCACCGGGGAGCTGTTTTTT. Translation gives CASSQSVSTTGELFF.

This clonotype was observed at least ten times. The chain couples TRBV3-1 to TRBJ2-5, with 8 bases that match TRBD2. The CDR3 is 13 amino acids. Germline CDR1 and CDR2: LGHDT and YNNKEL (reference sequence). With 5 bases clipped from V and 8 bases from J, the junction kept 7 bases outside the gene matches. The CDR3 sequence: CASSNGGAETQYF. DNA for the CDR3: TGTGCCAGCAGCAACGGGGGGGCCGAAACCCAGTACTTC.

This clonotype has a count of ten or more. The chain couples TRBV7-9 to TRBJ1-2; no firm D call. With 7 bases removed from V and 4 bases from J, the gap between germline ends came to 10 bases. This CDR3 has 12 residues. In germline, CDR1 is SEHNR, CDR2 FQNEAQ (reference sequence). The CDR3 sequence is CASTGGPYGYTF. DNA for the CDR3: TGTGCCAGCACAGGCGGTCCCTATGGCTACACCTTC.

V is TRBV6-5 and J is TRBJ1-1; a possible D gene is TRBD1 (6 bases). There are 13 residues in the CDR3. V dropped 6 bases and J dropped 10 bases, with 18 bases sitting between them. Germline V gene sequence: CDR1 MNHEY, CDR2 SVGAGI. The CDR3 protein is CASRRVGAIGAFF. The CDR3 nucleotides read TGTGCCAGCAGGAGGGTGGGGGCAATAGGAGCTTTCTTT.

This clonotype was detected many times. This rearrangement joins TRBV6-5 to TRBJ2-1, with D possibly called TRBD1 or TRBD2 (6 bases each). Trimming pared 5 bases from V and 5 bases from J, leaving 13 bases between. Germline CDR1 MNHEY, CDR2 SVGAGI. The CDR3 covers 14 residues. CDR3: CASSGGGENNEQFF. The CDR3 nucleotides are TGTGCCAGCAGTGGGGGCGGGGAGAACAATGAGCAGTTCTTC.

In its sample, this clonotype was seen many times. CDR3: CASSSRHIGTDTQYF. The CDR3 bases are TGTGCCAGCAGTTCCCGACACATTGGGACAGATACGCAGTATTTT. The chain couples TRBV12-3 or TRBV12-4 to TRBJ2-3; the D is unclear. V shed 4 bases and J shed 3 bases, with 14 bases lying between them. The CDR3 is 15 amino acids.

The chain employs TRBV12-5 and TRBJ2-5, with D tentatively TRBD2 (6 bases). Germline CDR1 LGHNT, CDR2 FRNRAP. This CDR3 spans 14 amino acids. V lost 0 bases and J 5 bases, leaving 10 bases between the germline ends. This CDR3 is CASGLVLAGETQYF. CDR3 nucleotide sequence: TGTGCTAGTGGTTTGGTACTAGCCGGGGAGACCCAGTACTTC.

This clonotype has ten or more counts. The J gene is TRBJ2-5, the V gene TRBV6-5; D call uncertain. The ends were cut back, 3 bases at V and 2 bases at J, with 1 base in the middle. CDR1 MNHEY and CDR2 SVGAGI come from the germline V gene. The CDR3 runs to 11 residues. The CDR3 region is CASSYQETQYF. CDR3 in DNA: TGTGCCAGCAGTTATCAAGAGACCCAGTACTTC.

The chain has TRBV9 and TRBJ2-7; 8 bases match TRBD2. CDR3 length: 15 residues. V lost 0 bases to trimming and J lost 1 base; unmatched junction nucleotides: 3. The germline V gene has CDR1 SGDLS and CDR2 YYNGEE. Here the CDR3 DNA reads TGTGCCAGCAGCGTAGGACTAGCGTATTCCTACGAGCAGTACTTC. It encodes CASSVGLAYSYEQYF. The whole variable domain, remainder taken from reference TRBV9 and TRBJ2-7, is DSGVTQTPKHLITATGQRVTLRCSPRSGDLSVYWYQQSLDQGLQFLIQYYNGEERAKGNILERFSAQQFPDLHSELNLSSLELGDSALYFCASSVGLAYSYEQYFGPGTRLTVT.

V is TRBV6-2 or TRBV6-3 and J is TRBJ2-7; D unclear. Trimming pared 2 bases from V and 3 bases from J, leaving 8 bases between. CDR1 and CDR2 (germline): MNHEY, SVGEGT. This CDR3 is 13 amino acids long. CDR3 DNA: TGTGCCAGCAGTTACGGTAGCATCTACGAGCAGTACGTC. Protein sequence: CASSYGSIYEQYV.

The chain recombines TRBV7-2 with TRBJ1-2, with no clear D. Trimming shortened V by 5 bases and J by 0 bases, and 16 bases separated the two germline ends. This CDR3 has 16 amino acids. From germline, CDR1 is SGHTA and CDR2 FQGNSA. Here the CDR3 DNA reads TGTGCCAGCAGCCCCGGACGTCTTTTAGCTAACTATGGCTACACCTTC. This codes for CASSPGRLLANYGYTF.

Ten or more counts support this clonotype. The rearrangement uses TRBV27 and TRBJ2-5, with 12 bases lining up with TRBD2. The germline CDR1 and CDR2 sequences are MNHEY and SMNVEV (reference sequence). The length of the CDR3 is 13 residues. V lost 2 bases to trimming and J lost 11 bases; unmatched junction nucleotides: 3. The CDR3 loop is CASSLTGTSGQYF. The CDR3 bases are TGTGCCAGCAGTTTAACCGGGACTAGCGGGCAGTACTTC.

This clonotype was found a few times. The V gene is TRBV25-1, the J gene TRBJ2-1, with TRBD2 identical over 11 bases. This CDR3 spans 15 amino acids. Germline V gene sequence: CDR1 MGHDK, CDR2 SYGVNS. V shed 4 bases and J 6 bases; nucleotides not matched to a gene: 5. The CDR3 nucleotides are TGTGCCAGCAGTGCCCTAGCGGGGGGTCCCAATGAGCAGTTCTTC. Amino acids: CASSALAGGPNEQFF.

This clonotype has a handful of counts. The rearrangement uses TRBV28 and TRBJ1-2; D ambiguous. CDR1 and CDR2 (germline): MDHEN, SYDVKM. V was cut by 2 bases and J by 3 bases, with 19 bases left in between. This CDR3 has 17 residues. The CDR3 is CASSLIIPRRAHYGYTF. The CDR3 bases are TGTGCCAGCAGTTTAATCATTCCCCGGCGGGCCCACTATGGCTACACCTTC.

The rearrangement joins TRBV7-2 to TRBJ2-3; no firm D call. Per germline, CDR1 SGHTA and CDR2 FQGNSA. This CDR3 is built from 14 residues. Trimming cost V 1 base and J 10 bases, with 15 bases left between them. CDR3 residues: CASSLVGSPGAQYF. The CDR3, as DNA: TGTGCCAGCAGCTTAGTCGGCTCCCCCGGAGCGCAGTATTTT.

The chain couples TRBV7-3 to TRBJ1-1, with D maybe TRBD1 (5 bases). This CDR3 comprises 14 residues. Germline-derived CDR1 and CDR2 are SGHTA and FQGTGA. Trimming left V 2 bases short and J 1 base short, with 8 bases between. For the CDR3, the DNA is TGTGCCAGCAGCTTAGAAGGGGCGAACACTGAAGCTTTCTTT. It yields the protein CASSLEGANTEAFF.

This clonotype has more than one count but fewer than ten. This chain joins TRBV7-2 and TRBJ2-7, with D perhaps given as TRBD1 or TRBD2 (5 bases each). Germline loops: CDR1 SGHTA, CDR2 FQGNSA. V lost 3 bases to trimming and J lost 3 bases, with 12 bases between them. The CDR3 contains 14 residues. The CDR3 bases are TGTGCCAGCAGCTTTGGGGGATACTTCTACGAGCAGTACGTC. It yields the protein CASSFGGYFYEQYV.

V gene TRBV3-1 combines with J gene TRBJ2-5; 10 bases agree with TRBD2. The CDR3 runs to 16 residues. Germline CDR1 LGHDT, CDR2 YNNKEL (reference sequence). V was clipped by 0 bases and J by 5 bases; unmatched bases: 6. Written as DNA, the CDR3 is TGTGCCAGCAGCCAAGAAACAGCGGGGGGGGATGAGACCCAGTACTTC. It codes for CASSQETAGGDETQYF.

The rearrangement uses TRBV20-1 and TRBJ2-5; 7 bases map to TRBD1. Trimming cost V 4 bases and J 2 bases; bases outside gene matches: 10. The CDR3 is 15 residues long. Germline assignment: CDR1 DFQATT and CDR2 SNEGSKA (reference sequence). CDR3 DNA: TGCAGTGCTAACCGAAGAGACAGGGAACAAGAGACCCAGTACTTC. Its protein is CSANRRDREQETQYF.

The J gene is TRBJ2-5, the V gene TRBV5-6; no definite D call. The V end was cut by 3 bases, the J end by 1 base, with 16 bases between. Germline CDR1 is SGHDT and CDR2 is YYEEEE. The CDR3 sequence is 16 residues long. The CDR3 bases are TGTGCCAGCAGCTCCAGTGCCTTTTTGCGCCAAGAGACCCAGTACTTC. It translates to CASSSSAFLRQETQYF.

Only a few counts were recorded for this clonotype. J is TRBJ1-3 and V is TRBV20-1, with no clear D. The germline CDR1 and CDR2 sequences are DFQATT and SNEGSKA (reference sequence). V was pared by 3 bases and J by 0 bases, with 6 bases between. CDR3 size: 13 residues. The DNA for the CDR3 is TGCAGTGCTAGCCCGAACTCTGGAAACACCATATATTTT. It specifies CSASPNSGNTIYF.

The chain recombines TRBV5-4 with TRBJ2-1, with 8 bases matching TRBD2. The V and J ends lost 0 bases and 6 bases, in that order; junction bases with no gene match: 8. This CDR3 is built from 16 residues. CDR1 is SGHNT, CDR2 YYREEE, per germline (reference sequence). CDR3: CASSLDSGLGPNEQFF. DNA of the CDR3: TGTGCCAGCAGCTTGGATTCGGGACTAGGACCCAATGAGCAGTTCTTC. The variable domain in full, with the rest retrieved from reference TRBV5-4 and TRBJ2-1, is ETGVTQSPTHLIKTRGQQVTLRCSSQSGHNTVSWYQQALGQGPQFIFQYYREEENGRGNFPPRFSGLQFPNYSSELNVNALELDDSALYLCASSLDSGLGPNEQFFGPGTRLTVL.

Ten or more counts support this clonotype. The CDR3 DNA is TGTGCCAGCAGTTACGGTAGCAATCAGCCCCAGCATTTT. This sequence encodes CASSYGSNQPQHF. The chain links TRBV6-5 to TRBJ1-5; the D is unclear. Deletions cut 2 bases from V and 0 bases from J, with 2 bases between. This CDR3 has 13 residues. Germline values: CDR1 MNHEY, CDR2 SVGAGI.

The chain has TRBV6-4 and TRBJ2-7, with a tentative D call TRBD1 (6 bases). The CDR3 covers 13 residues. Trimming removed 6 bases at V and 3 bases at J, with 12 bases between. Germline values: CDR1 MRHNA, CDR2 SNTAGT. This CDR3 reads CASRRGQLYEQYV. CDR3 sequence (DNA): TGTGCCAGCAGAAGAGGACAGCTCTACGAGCAGTACGTC.